Detailed here is one T cell receptor (beta chain). What it binds is not known. This CDR3 region has 16 residues. Germline V gene data show CDR1 as SGHRS and CDR2 as YFSETQ. V shed 4 bases, J shed 4 bases, and the junction held 12 bases outside the gene matches. The PCR made use of 60 Vbeta and 13 Jbeta primers. TCRdb's copy holds only in-frame clones and misses some; the assay was immunoSEQ multiplex PCR. The data contain some 60,000 clones, 87% of them seen just once; the ten biggest clones take up approximately 1.3%. These data are taken from a study of cytomegalovirus exposure and HLA in healthy donors. Findings and caveats of the study: The availability of immune exposure information extended only to CMV serostatus.

The chain has TRBV5-1 and TRBJ1-1; 8 bases line up with TRBD1. The sequenced sample was PBMCs. The sequence came from a man between 18 and 29 years old in good health and CMV-seronegative. The CDR3 sequence: CASSLYTGGGPTEAFF. In nucleotides, the CDR3 is TGCGCCAGCAGCCTATATACAGGGGGAGGACCCACTGAAGCTTTCTTT.